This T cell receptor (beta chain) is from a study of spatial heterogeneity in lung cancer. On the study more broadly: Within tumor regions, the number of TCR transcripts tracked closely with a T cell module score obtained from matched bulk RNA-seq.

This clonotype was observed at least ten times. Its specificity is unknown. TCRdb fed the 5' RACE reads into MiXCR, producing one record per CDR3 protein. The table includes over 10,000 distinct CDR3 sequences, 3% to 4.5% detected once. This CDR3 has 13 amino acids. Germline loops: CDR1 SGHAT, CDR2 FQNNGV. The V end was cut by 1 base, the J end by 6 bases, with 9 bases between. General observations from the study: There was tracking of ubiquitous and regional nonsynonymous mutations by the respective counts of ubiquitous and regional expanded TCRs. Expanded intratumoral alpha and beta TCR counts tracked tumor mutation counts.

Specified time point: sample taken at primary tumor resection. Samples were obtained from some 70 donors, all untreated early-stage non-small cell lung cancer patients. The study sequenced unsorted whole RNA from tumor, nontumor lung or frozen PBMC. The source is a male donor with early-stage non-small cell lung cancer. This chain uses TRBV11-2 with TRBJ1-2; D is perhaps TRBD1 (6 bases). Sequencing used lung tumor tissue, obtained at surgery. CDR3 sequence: CASSLAGADGYTF. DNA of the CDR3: TGTGCCAGCAGCTTAGCAGGGGCCGATGGCTACACCTTC.